This T cell receptor beta chain originates from a study of beta chain features in type 1 diabetes. Expressed TCRB transcripts got sequenced, as all isolated RNA was reverse transcribed. Clones were read by immunoSEQ multiplex PCR, and TCRdb kept only the in-frame ones, dropping some. Of 400,000 or so clones in the sample, roughly 12% were seen once. Broader study findings: cDNA-based reads could over-represent cells with high TCR expression. The analysis here could not establish whether HLA type shapes TCRB rearrangement. Moderately but significantly shorter TCRB CDR3s were found in Type 1 diabetes patients in all four CD4+ subsets.

Per germline, CDR1 LGHNA and CDR2 YSLEER. V was pared by 4 bases and J by 8 bases, with 14 bases of the junction left unmatched. The CDR3 is made up of 18 amino acids. In its sample, this clone was seen a few times. Its target is unknown. This receptor was identified in a woman aged 18-29 years with type 1 diabetes. The sample consisted of naive CD4+ T cells from blood. The gene calls are TRBV4-3 and TRBJ2-1, with 13 bases that match TRBD2. CDR3 bases: TGCGCCAGCAGCCGTGGACTAGCGGGGGACCCGGGGGGGGATGAGCAGTTCTTC. Translation gives CASSRGLAGDPGGDEQFF.